This is a list of T cell receptor beta chains from one sample in a study of CD8+ T cells in alopecia areata. Measured with immunoSEQ multiplex PCR; TCRdb has only the in-frame clones, and not every one. The sample consists of a few hundred thousand clones, around two fifths of them appearing once. The sample consisted of CD4+ T cells sorted from blood, taken between weeks 30 and 35, from a patient treated with tofacitinib. These receptors came from a human donor with alopecia areata. CDR3s include the opening cysteine and the closing phenylalanine or tryptophan. A D gene is named only where the DNA matches it firmly. Where a row states a size, it is once, few, many or the class of an expanded clone; other rows omit it.

j_call d_call v_call cdr3_length clone_size cdr3_nt cdr3_aa
TRBJ2-7 TRBD1 TRBV30 12 few TGTGCCTGGACTACAGGGGCCTACGAGCAGTACTTC CAWTTGAYEQYF
TRBJ1-5 . TRBV25-1 16 few TGTGCCAGCAGTGAATATTCAGGGGCCAGCAATCAGCCCCAGCATTTT CASSEYSGASNQPQHF
TRBJ1-4 . TRBV6-1 14 few TGTGCCCTAAGCTCGGGGGCGCAGGGCGAAAAACTGTTTTTT CALSSGAQGEKLFF
TRBJ2-3 . TRBV10-3 16 . TGTGCCATCAGTGGGGACGACACGTCGACCACAGATACGCAGTATTTT CAISGDDTSTTDTQYF
TRBJ1-1 TRBD1 TRBV6-6 16 . TGTGCCAGCAGTCCCCCCGGGACAGGGTTGAACACTGAAGCTTTCTTT CASSPPGTGLNTEAFF
TRBJ2-7 . TRBV7-9 15 . TGTGCCAGCAGCCTTCCGCGGGACAAACCCTACGAGCAGTACTTC CASSLPRDKPYEQYF
TRBJ2-1 . TRBV30 14 . TGTGCCTGGAGTGCTACCCGGACTGTTAATGAGCAGTTCTTC CAWSATRTVNEQFF
TRBJ2-6 TRBD2 TRBV18 18 few TGTGCCAGCTCACTGACTAGCGGGGACTTCTCTGGGGCCAACGTCCTGACTTTC CASSLTSGDFSGANVLTF
TRBJ2-7 TRBD1 TRBV10-3 15 . TGTGCCATCAGTGAGTCGGAAGGGGGCCTAAACGAGCAGTACTTC CAISESEGGLNEQYF
TRBJ2-7 TRBD1 TRBV14 17 . TGTGCCAGCAGCCAAGATGTGCTTGGGACAGGGTTGGACGAGCAGTACTTC CASSQDVLGTGLDEQYF
TRBJ1-4 . TRBV5-4 12 many TGTGCCAGCAGCTTGGATGCGGAAAAACTGTTTTTT CASSLDAEKLFF
TRBJ2-1 . TRBV5-1 13 few TGCGCCAGCAGCTCACCCCCGGGCGATGAGCAGTTCTTC CASSSPPGDEQFF
TRBJ1-2 . TRBV11-1 14 once TGTGCCAGCAGCTTAGATTCTCCAATGGGGGGCTACACCTTC CASSLDSPMGGYTF